The 24 T cell receptor beta chains in this list originate from one sample, sequenced in a study of T cell repertoires in cytomegalovirus infection. TCRdb fed the reads into MiXCR, producing one record per CDR3 protein. This sample has 290,000 or so distinct CDR3 sequences, with 9.6% found just once. The sequencing sample was made of PBMCs. These receptor sequences come from a human donor in good health (CMV status not recorded). Some clones in this sample may be carry-over from other donors' samples.

This clonotype was observed at least ten times. The CDR3 DNA reads TGTGCCAGCAGACGGGAGTCACAGAGGGAGCAGTATTTT. It codes for CASRRESQREQYF. The J gene is TRBJ2-3, the V gene TRBV5-6; possible D gene TRBD2, 6 bases. The germline CDR1 and CDR2 sequences are SGHDT and YYEEEE. Trimming cost V 5 bases and J 11 bases, with 18 bases left between them. CDR3 size: 13 residues.

In this sample, this clonotype turned up a few times. This rearrangement joins TRBV29-1 to TRBJ2-5; unclear D gene. Germline CDR1 is SQVTM and CDR2 is ANQGSEA. With 4 bases removed from V and 2 bases from J, the gap between germline ends came to 11 bases. The CDR3 runs 13 residues. In DNA, the CDR3 is TGCAGCGTTGGATCTCGGATGCAAGAGACCCAGTACTTC. It codes for CSVGSRMQETQYF.

This clonotype was observed at least ten times. CDR3 protein: CASSSVNRGAEKLFF. The CDR3 DNA reads TGTGCCAGCAGCTCGGTAAACAGGGGGGCTGAAAAACTGTTTTTT. V and J are TRBV5-5 and TRBJ1-4; TRBD1 matches 8 bases. Germline lookup yields CDR1 SGHKS and CDR2 YYEKEE (reference sequence). The CDR3 contains 15 residues. The V segment lost 3 bases and the J segment 7 bases; nucleotides outside the gene matches: 8.

In its sample, this clonotype was seen many times. This rearrangement joins TRBV10-3 to TRBJ1-1; TRBD1 agrees at 7 bases. The CDR3 covers 14 residues. The V segment lost 4 bases and the J segment 5 bases; nucleotides outside the gene matches: 7. Germline CDR1 ENHRY, CDR2 SYGVKD. The CDR3 loop reads CAISANRGGTEAFF. The DNA of the CDR3 is TGTGCCATCAGTGCCAACAGGGGAGGGACTGAAGCTTTCTTT.

This clonotype was detected only a few times. The V call is TRBV29-1, the J call TRBJ1-1; no reliable D call. Trimming pared 5 bases from V and 5 bases from J, leaving 9 bases between. Germline CDR1 reads SQVTM; CDR2 reads ANQGSEA. The CDR3 is 11 residues long. The CDR3 region has the DNA TGCAGCGTTCTACGAACGACTGAAGCTTTCTTT. It is translated as CSVLRTTEAFF.

This clonotype was counted between two and nine times. The V and J genes are TRBV18 and TRBJ1-5; 9 nucleotides align to TRBD1. Trimming at V came to 3 bases and at J to 3 bases, leaving 6 bases not matched to a gene. The CDR3 contains 16 residues. Germline V gene data show CDR1 as KGHSH and CDR2 as LQKENI. CDR3 amino acids: CASSPRDRAYNQPQHF. CDR3 sequence (DNA): TGTGCCAGCTCACCCCGGGACAGGGCTTACAATCAGCCCCAGCATTTT.

This clonotype appeared many times. The chain carries TRBV18 and TRBJ1-1; D not certain. The CDR3 runs to 13 residues. Germline V gene data show CDR1 as KGHSH and CDR2 as LQKENI. V was clipped by 0 bases and J by 3 bases, with 5 bases between them. CDR3 nucleotide sequence: TGTGCCAGCTCACCACCCAAGGACACTGAAGCTTTCTTT. This sequence encodes CASSPPKDTEAFF.

In its sample, this clonotype was seen many times. This sequence joins TRBV7-8 and TRBJ1-5; D not resolved. The V end was cut by 4 bases, the J end by 4 bases, with 11 bases between. The CDR3 is made up of 14 amino acids. CDR1 SGHVS and CDR2 FQNEAQ come from the germline V gene. The CDR3 DNA sequence: TGTGCCAGCAGCTCCTTACGGGGAAATCAGCCCCAGCATTTT. It is translated as CASSSLRGNQPQHF.

There are many counts of this clonotype. CDR3 DNA: TGCAGTGTGAGAGGATCCGGGGAGCTGTTTTTT. Amino acids: CSVRGSGELFF. The rearrangement joins TRBV20-1 to TRBJ2-2, with no clear D. Germline CDR1 and CDR2: DFQATT and SNEGSKA (reference sequence). V was pared by 7 bases and J by 6 bases, with 9 bases between. This CDR3 is built from 11 residues.

V usage is TRBV29-1 and J usage is TRBJ2-3; 10 bases match TRBD2. Per the germline V gene, CDR1 is SQVTM and CDR2 is ANQGSEA. The ends lost 4 bases at V and 6 bases at J; junction bases unmatched: 10. This CDR3 has 15 amino acids. CDR3 in DNA: TGCAGCGTTGTGCCCAGCGGGGGGGTCGGGGATACGCAGTATTTT. Protein product: CSVVPSGGVGDTQYF.

The genes are TRBV7-9 and TRBJ1-5; TRBD1 aligns across 7 bases. The CDR3 totals 13 residues. Germline CDR1 SEHNR, CDR2 FQNEAQ (reference sequence). Losses at the gene ends were 8 bases for V and 1 base for J; bases not matched to a gene: 2. CDR3 nucleotides: TGTGCCAGCCAGGGGGGCAGCAATCAGCCCCAGCATTTT. Its protein is CASQGGSNQPQHF.

J is TRBJ2-2 and V is TRBV28; 7 nucleotides match TRBD1. V lost 6 bases and J lost 6; bases outside the gene matches: 4. The germline CDR1 and CDR2 sequences are MDHEN and SYDVKM. The CDR3 loop spans 13 amino acids. The CDR3 reads CASRRQGAGELFF. DNA of the CDR3: TGTGCCAGCAGAAGACAGGGAGCCGGGGAGCTGTTTTTT.

Points on this clonotype: Given a much more abundant clone one base away, this may be a read error. The chain links TRBV19 to TRBJ2-1; 10 bases are shared with TRBD1. CDR3 length: 15 amino acids. CDR1 and CDR2 (germline): LNHDA, SQIVND (reference sequence). CDR3 in amino acids: CASRTIDRGHNEEFF. As DNA, the CDR3 is TGTGCCAGTAGAACCATCGACAGGGGGCACAATGAGGAGTTCTTC.

There are a few counts of this clonotype. V gene TRBV4-1 combines with J gene TRBJ1-5; D gene ambiguous. V dropped 0 bases and J dropped 7 bases, with 16 bases sitting between them. The CDR3 covers 16 residues. The germline CDR1 and CDR2 sequences are MGHRA and YSYEKL. For the CDR3, the DNA is TGCGCCAGCAGCCAAGATGAAAAGGGAACGAGGCAGCCCCAGCATTTT. Residues: CASSQDEKGTRQPQHF.

This clonotype was seen repeatedly, ten times or more. The chain joins TRBV6-2 or TRBV6-3 to TRBJ2-7; D not resolved. Germline V gene sequence: CDR1 MNHEY, CDR2 SVGEGT. The ends were cut back, 8 bases at V and 6 bases at J, with 17 bases in the middle. This CDR3 is 13 amino acids long. The CDR3 bases are TGTGCCAGCTCAAATACCCGGACCGGCGAGCAGTACGTC. Its translation: CASSNTRTGEQYV.

The chain joins TRBV5-3 to TRBJ2-2; D is possibly TRBD1 or TRBD2 (5 bases each). TRBV5-3 is placed among ORFs of uncertain function. V lost 8 bases to trimming and J lost 4 bases, with 24 bases between them. CDR3 length: 17 residues. CDR3 bases: TGTGCCAGTCGCACAACCGGGACCCTCGGGCTCACCGGGGAGCTGTTTTTT. Its protein is CASRTTGTLGLTGELFF.

This clonotype was seen a few times. The J gene is TRBJ2-7, the V gene TRBV2; weak D call: TRBD2 (6 bases). V lost 7 bases and J lost 0, with 16 bases in between. The CDR3 runs 15 residues. CDR1 and CDR2 from the germline V gene are SNHLY and FYNNEI. The CDR3 bases are TGTGCCAGCATCATCGGAGGGAAGAGCTCCTACGAGCAGTACTTC. As protein: CASIIGGKSSYEQYF.

There are a few counts of this clonotype. V and J are TRBV29-1 and TRBJ2-1, with D tentatively TRBD2 (6 bases). Germline V CDR1 and CDR2: SQVTM, ANQGSEA. The V and J ends lost 8 bases and 7 bases respectively, with 18 bases between them. This CDR3 has 13 amino acids. For the CDR3, the DNA is TGCAGCACAGAGCGAACCCGGGGGAATGAGCAGTTCTTC. It encodes CSTERTRGNEQFF.

This rearrangement joins TRBV18 to TRBJ1-4; no reliable D call. Deletions cut 3 bases from V and 3 bases from J, with 11 bases between. Per germline, CDR1 KGHSH and CDR2 LQKENI. This CDR3 region has 15 residues. As DNA, the CDR3 is TGTGCCAGCTCACCTACAGTCGTACCTAATGAAAAACTGTTTTTT. Protein: CASSPTVVPNEKLFF.

This clonotype was detected ten times or more. The genes are TRBV6-5 and TRBJ2-2, with TRBD1 matching 7 bases. Germline CDR1 and CDR2: MNHEY and SVGAGI. CDR3 length: 12 amino acids. Trimming removed 6 bases from V and 13 bases from J; junction bases left unmatched: 8. CDR3 DNA: TGTGCCAGCAGCTTAGGGGGCAAGCGGCTGTTTTTT. It is translated as CASSLGGKRLFF.

The chain couples TRBV15 to TRBJ1-1, with TRBD1 matching over 7 bases. Germline loops: CDR1 LNHNV, CDR2 YYDKDF (reference sequence). CDR3 length: 14 residues. Trimming at V came to 1 base and at J to 4 bases, leaving 3 bases not matched to a gene. The CDR3 DNA reads as TGTGCCACCAGCAGAGTTTCAGGGGGCACTGAAGCTTTCTTT. It encodes CATSRVSGGTEAFF. Complete variable domain (other parts from reference TRBV15 and TRBJ1-1): DAMVIQNPRYQVTQFGKPVTLSCSQTLNHNVMYWYQQKSSQAPKLLFHYYDKDFNNEADTPDNFQSRRPNTSFCFLDIRSPGLGDTAMYLCATSRVSGGTEAFFGQGTRLTVV.

This clonotype has a count of ten or more. The gene calls are TRBV5-1 and TRBJ2-3; 7 nucleotides match TRBD2. The CDR3 extends over 16 amino acids. V dropped 0 bases and J dropped 4; count of bases not matched to a gene: 8. Germline CDR1 reads SGHRS; CDR2 reads YFSETQ. This CDR3 reads CASSLDSGGGSDTQYF. The CDR3, as DNA: TGCGCCAGCAGCTTGGATTCGGGGGGAGGGTCAGATACGCAGTATTTT.

This clonotype was observed many times. V and J are TRBV6-6 and TRBJ2-6, with D perhaps assigned TRBD1 or TRBD2 (6 bases each). The germline gives CDR1 MNHNY, CDR2 SVGAGI (reference sequence). V lost 0 bases, J lost 4 bases, and 10 bases lay in between. The CDR3 totals 16 residues. CDR3 sequence (DNA): TGTGCCAGCAGTTACTCTTCGGGGGCCGGGGCCAACGTCCTGACTTTC. Its translation: CASSYSSGAGANVLTF.

Ten or more counts support this clonotype. The chain has TRBV28 and TRBJ1-5, with D uncertain. Trimming pared 7 bases from V and 2 bases from J, leaving 15 bases between. Germline values: CDR1 MDHEN, CDR2 SYDVKM. The CDR3 is made up of 15 amino acids. The CDR3 DNA reads as TGTGCCAGCATTACACAGTGGAGGGGCAATCAGCCCCAGCATTTT. It codes for CASITQWRGNQPQHF. Full variable domain (outside the CDR3, taken from reference TRBV28 and TRBJ1-5): DVKVTQSSRYLVKRTGEKVFLECVQDMDHENMFWYRQDPGLGLRLIYFSYDVKMKEKGDIPEGYSVSREKKERFSLILESASTNQTSMYLCASITQWRGNQPQHFGDGTRLSIL.